The 22 T cell receptor beta chains below come from one sample, sequenced in a study of shared clonotypes between healthy human individuals. Profiling relied on immunoSEQ multiplex PCR, and the TCRdb table lists in-frame clones only, not all of them. The data hold about 1 million clones, with about 75% observed a single time. Sequenced: memory CD4+ T cells sorted from blood. Subset noted: CD45RA-negative fraction. The source is a man between 18 and 35 years old in good health.

The chain employs TRBV30 and TRBJ2-5, with no clear D. The germline gives CDR1 GTSNPN, CDR2 SVGIG (reference sequence). CDR3 length equals 12 residues. V lost 3 bases and J lost 11, with 16 bases in between. In DNA form, the CDR3 reads TGTGCCTGGAGATCGATCGGCTCTGGGCAGTACTTC. Amino acids: CAWRSIGSGQYF. Together with reference TRBV30 and TRBJ2-5, the CDR3 gives the full variable domain: SQTIHQWPATLVQPVGSPLSLECTVEGTSNPNLYWYRQAAGRGLQLLFYSVGIGQISSEVPQNLSASRPQDRQFILSSKKLLLSDSGFYLCAWRSIGSGQYFGPGTRLLVL.

The rearrangement joins TRBV19 to TRBJ2-1, with D tentatively TRBD2 (6 bases). Deletions cut 7 bases from V and 9 bases from J, with 16 bases between. The germline CDR1 and CDR2 sequences are LNHDA and SQIVND (reference sequence). The CDR3 has 13 amino acids. The CDR3 is CASIGRMALEQFF. The CDR3 nucleotides read TGTGCCAGTATCGGGAGAATGGCTCTTGAGCAGTTCTTC.

This chain joins TRBV2 and TRBJ2-7; D is possibly TRBD1 (6 bases). CDR3 length: 15 residues. Germline CDR1 is SNHLY and CDR2 is FYNNEI. V was pared by 8 bases and J by 2 bases, with 19 bases between. The CDR3 DNA reads TGTGCCAGCCTTTCGTTAGACAGGAAGACCTACGAGCAGTACTTC. This translates into CASLSLDRKTYEQYF.

The rearrangement joins TRBV12-2 to TRBJ2-7; TRBD2, the D gene given by the table, was not confirmed from the DNA. TRBV12-2 is annotated as a pseudogene. CDR3 size: 15 residues. The CDR3 spells CASRLRLTPSYEQYF. CDR3 coding DNA: TGTGCAAGTCGCTTACGTCTAACCCCCTCCTACGAGCAGTACTTC.

This chain's CDR3 is CSVGPRKNTEAFF. CDR3 coding DNA: TGCAGCGTTGGGCCCAGGAAGAACACTGAAGCTTTCTTT. The chain is built from TRBV29-1 and TRBJ1-1; no definite D call. V dropped 4 bases and J dropped 1 base, with 10 bases sitting between them. Germline values: CDR1 SQVTM, CDR2 ANQGSEA. The CDR3 is made up of 13 amino acids.

The chain has TRBV5-1 and TRBJ2-5, with TRBD1 matching over 7 bases. This CDR3 has 14 amino acids. The V and J ends lost 4 bases and 4 bases, in that order; junction bases with no gene match: 7. Germline assignment: CDR1 SGHRS and CDR2 YFSETQ. CDR3 bases: TGCGCCAGCAGCCCGGGACAGTCTGGAGAGACCCAGTACTTC. Translation gives CASSPGQSGETQYF.

The V and J genes are TRBV13 and TRBJ1-6; possibly TRBD1 for D (6 bases). V lost 5 bases and J 9 bases, leaving 14 bases between the germline ends. The CDR3 is 14 amino acids. Germline CDR1 reads PRHDT; CDR2 reads FYEKMQ (reference sequence). Here the CDR3 reads CASSLRTESSPLHF. CDR3 in DNA: TGTGCCAGCAGCCTTCGGACAGAAAGTTCACCCCTCCACTTT.

The chain links TRBV5-4 to TRBJ2-1; D gene uncertain. CDR1 and CDR2 from the germline V gene are SGHNT and YYREEE (reference sequence). Trimming stripped 2 bases from V and 4 bases from J, with 16 bases between. The CDR3 covers 16 residues. The CDR3 bases are TGTGCCAGCAGCTTAGGTGGGTCAGGAGATTACAATGAGCAGTTCTTC. It translates to CASSLGGSGDYNEQFF. Filled out from reference TRBV5-4 and TRBJ2-1, the complete variable domain reads ETGVTQSPTHLIKTRGQQVTLRCSSQSGHNTVSWYQQALGQGPQFIFQYYREEENGRGNFPPRFSGLQFPNYSSELNVNALELDDSALYLCASSLGGSGDYNEQFFGPGTRLTVL.

This chain connects TRBV18 to TRBJ1-5, with a tentative D call TRBD1 (6 bases). CDR3 length: 15 residues. Germline V gene lookup returns CDR1 KGHSH and CDR2 LQKENI. The ends were cut back, 3 bases at V and 5 bases at J, with 14 bases in the middle. Here the CDR3 DNA reads TGTGCCAGCTCACCCCGTCAGGGGCAAGATCAGCCCCAGCATTTT. Residues: CASSPRQGQDQPQHF. Variable domain in full (rest from reference TRBV18 and TRBJ1-5): NAGVMQNPRHLVRRRGQEARLRCSPMKGHSHVYWYRQLPEEGLKFMVYLQKENIIDESGMPKERFSAEFPKEGPSILRIQQVVRGDSAAYFCASSPRQGQDQPQHFGDGTRLSIL.

In this sample, this clone turned up a few times. Different DNA sequences within this sample yield the same CDR3. The chain has TRBV5-1 and TRBJ1-1; 7 nucleotides agree with TRBD1. The CDR3 has 14 residues. The ends lost 3 bases at V and 0 bases at J; junction bases unmatched: 2. The germline V gene has CDR1 SGHRS and CDR2 YFSETQ. The CDR3 DNA is TGCGCCAGCAGCTCTGGACAGGTGAACACTGAAGCTTTCTTT. Translating gives CASSSGQVNTEAFF. The full variable domain, in which reference TRBV5-1 and TRBJ1-1 provide the parts outside the CDR3, is KAGVTQTPRYLIKTRGQQVTLSCSPISGHRSVSWYQQTPGQGLQFLFEYFSETQRNKGNFPGRFSGRQFSNSRSEMNVSTLELGDSALYLCASSSGQVNTEAFFGQGTRLTVV.

The V gene is TRBV18, the J gene TRBJ1-6; tentative D call: TRBD1 (5 bases). This CDR3 has 15 residues. The V end lost 5 bases, the J end lost 10 bases, and 18 bases lay between the germline ends. Germline loops: CDR1 KGHSH, CDR2 LQKENI. In DNA, the CDR3 is TGTGCCAGCTCAGCGGACGGGGCCGTTGGGTCACCCCTCCACTTT. This translates into CASSADGAVGSPLHF.

J is TRBJ1-2 and V is TRBV5-1, with 7 positions matching TRBD1. The CDR3 spans 15 residues. Germline CDR1 reads SGHRS; CDR2 reads YFSETQ. With 4 bases clipped from V and 4 bases from J, the junction kept 10 bases outside the gene matches. The CDR3: CASSKGAASSYGYTF. CDR3 nucleotides: TGCGCCAGCAGCAAGGGGGCCGCCTCTAGCTATGGCTACACCTTC.

This clone was counted once. The V gene is TRBV4-3, the J gene TRBJ1-2, with 10 positions matching TRBD1. Germline V CDR1 and CDR2: LGHNA, YSLEER. The CDR3 extends over 15 amino acids. V gave up 4 bases and J gave up 4 bases; unmatched junction bases: 6. This CDR3 reads CASSLRTGGSYGYTF. In DNA form, the CDR3 reads TGCGCCAGCAGCCTGAGGACAGGGGGTTCCTATGGCTACACCTTC.

This clone was counted once. A far larger clone is off by one base, so a read error is likely. The chain recombines TRBV5-4 with TRBJ1-1; D unresolved. The length of the CDR3 is 12 residues. V dropped 0 bases and J dropped 3 bases, with 3 bases sitting between them. Germline V CDR1 and CDR2: SGHNT, YYREEE (reference sequence). The DNA of the CDR3 is TGTGCCAGCAGCTTGGACTACACTGAAGCTTTCTTT. Translated, it gives CASSLDYTEAFF.

This clone was recorded at least ten times. The gene calls are TRBV27 and TRBJ1-6; no definite D call. CDR1 and CDR2 from the germline V gene are MNHEY and SMNVEV (reference sequence). This CDR3 comprises 15 residues. The V gene lost 7 bases and the J gene lost 9 bases, with 19 bases spanning the gap. For the CDR3, the DNA is TGTGCCAGCACCAAAGTGGGGTTAGATGGTTCACCCCTCCACTTT. It translates to CASTKVGLDGSPLHF.

This chain links TRBV5-1 with TRBJ2-3, with 9 bases that match TRBD2. The CDR3 has 16 amino acids. V dropped 0 bases and J dropped 1; count of bases not matched to a gene: 3. Germline CDR1 reads SGHRS; CDR2 reads YFSETQ. The CDR3 sequence is CASSLVRGGGTDTQYF. The CDR3 bases are TGCGCCAGCAGCTTGGTGCGGGGGGGCGGCACAGATACGCAGTATTTT.

The gene calls are TRBV27 and TRBJ1-5; a possible D gene is TRBD1 (6 bases). The CDR3 runs 15 residues. CDR1 and CDR2 from the germline V gene are MNHEY and SMNVEV (reference sequence). Trimming took 3 bases from V and 1 from J, leaving 10 bases between them. The CDR3 loop is CASSFARGSNQPQHF. CDR3 DNA: TGTGCCAGCAGTTTCGCCAGGGGCAGCAATCAGCCCCAGCATTTT.

The chain has TRBV11-2 and TRBJ2-7; the D call may be TRBD1 or TRBD2 (5 bases each). Trimming removed 4 bases from V and 7 bases from J, with 14 bases in between. Germline lookup yields CDR1 SGHAT and CDR2 FQNNGV. The length of the CDR3 is 13 residues. The CDR3 DNA reads TGTGCCAGCAGCTCTCAGGGATCGGGGGAGCAGTACTTC. As protein: CASSSQGSGEQYF. The complete variable domain, with remaining parts taken from reference TRBV11-2 and TRBJ2-7, reads EAGVAQSPRYKIIEKRQSVAFWCNPISGHATLYWYQQILGQGPKLLIQFQNNGVVDDSQLPKDRFSAERLKGVDSTLKIQPAKLEDSAVYLCASSSQGSGEQYFGPGTRLTVT.

The CDR3 is CASSLGAGAETQYF. CDR3 DNA sequence: TGTGCCAGCAGCTTAGGAGCGGGAGCAGAGACCCAGTACTTC. The rearrangement joins TRBV7-9 to TRBJ2-5; 8 bases are shared with TRBD2. V shed 1 base, J shed 4 bases, and the junction held 2 bases outside the gene matches. This CDR3 is 14 amino acids long. Germline V gene sequence: CDR1 SEHNR, CDR2 FQNEAQ (reference sequence).

As regards this clone: This CDR3 is also generated by other DNA sequences in the sample. J is TRBJ2-2 and V is TRBV27; D unresolved. Germline V lookup: CDR1 MNHEY, CDR2 SMNVEV (reference sequence). The V end lost 3 bases, the J end lost 8 bases, and 7 bases lay between the germline ends. This CDR3 is built from 12 residues. The CDR3 DNA reads as TGTGCCAGCAGTTTCGCCCAAGGGGAGCTGTTTTTT. It codes for CASSFAQGELFF.

CDR3 amino acids: CASSSKTKARPYEQYF. Here the CDR3 DNA reads TGTGCCAGCAGTTCCAAAACGAAGGCGCGGCCCTACGAGCAGTACTTC. This sequence joins TRBV6-5 and TRBJ2-7; D unclear. Germline CDR1 reads MNHEY; CDR2 reads SVGAGI. The CDR3 runs to 16 residues. The germline V and J ends were trimmed by 4 bases and 2 bases, with 18 bases remaining between them.

The chain combines TRBV19 with TRBJ1-5; tentative D call: TRBD1 (6 bases). The CDR3 runs 15 residues. Germline lookup yields CDR1 LNHDA and CDR2 SQIVND (reference sequence). V shed 6 bases and J shed 0 bases, with 12 bases lying between them. The CDR3 loop is CASRVDSYSNQPQHF. CDR3 DNA sequence: TGTGCCAGTAGAGTGGACAGTTATAGCAATCAGCCCCAGCATTTT.